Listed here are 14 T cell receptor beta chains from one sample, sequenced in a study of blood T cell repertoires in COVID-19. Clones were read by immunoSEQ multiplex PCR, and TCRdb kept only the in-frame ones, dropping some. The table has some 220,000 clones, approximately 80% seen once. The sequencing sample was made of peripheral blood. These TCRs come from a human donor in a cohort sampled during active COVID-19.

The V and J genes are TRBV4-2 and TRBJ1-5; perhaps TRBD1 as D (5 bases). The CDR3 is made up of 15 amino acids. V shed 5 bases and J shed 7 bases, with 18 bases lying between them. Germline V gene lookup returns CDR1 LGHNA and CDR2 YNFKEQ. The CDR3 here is CASSEPGAESQPQHF. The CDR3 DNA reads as TGTGCCAGCAGCGAGCCTGGGGCCGAGAGCCAGCCCCAGCATTTT.

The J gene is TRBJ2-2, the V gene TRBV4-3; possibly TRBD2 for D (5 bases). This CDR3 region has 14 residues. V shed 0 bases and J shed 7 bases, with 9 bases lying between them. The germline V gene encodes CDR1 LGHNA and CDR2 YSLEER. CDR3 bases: TGCGCCAGCAGCCAAGATAGAGAGGGCGGGGAGCTGTTTTTT. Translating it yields CASSQDREGGELFF.

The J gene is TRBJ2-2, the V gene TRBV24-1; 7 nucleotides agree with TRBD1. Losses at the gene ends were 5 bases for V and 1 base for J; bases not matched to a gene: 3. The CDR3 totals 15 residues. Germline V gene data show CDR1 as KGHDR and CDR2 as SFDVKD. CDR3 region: CATSGRQGNTGELFF. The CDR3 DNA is TGTGCCACCAGTGGTCGACAGGGGAACACCGGGGAGCTGTTTTTT.

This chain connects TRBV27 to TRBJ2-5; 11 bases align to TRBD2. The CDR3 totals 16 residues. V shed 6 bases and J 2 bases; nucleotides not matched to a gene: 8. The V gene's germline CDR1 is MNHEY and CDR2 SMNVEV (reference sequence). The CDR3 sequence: CASRLNSGGGQETQYF. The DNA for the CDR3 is TGTGCCAGCAGGTTAAATAGCGGGGGGGGTCAAGAGACCCAGTACTTC.

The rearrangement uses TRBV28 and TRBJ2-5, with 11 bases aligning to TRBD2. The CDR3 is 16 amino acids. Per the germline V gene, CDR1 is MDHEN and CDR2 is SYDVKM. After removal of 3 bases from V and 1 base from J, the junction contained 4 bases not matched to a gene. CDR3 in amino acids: CASSFPLAGGQETQYF. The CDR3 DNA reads TGTGCCAGCAGTTTCCCTCTAGCGGGGGGCCAAGAGACCCAGTACTTC.

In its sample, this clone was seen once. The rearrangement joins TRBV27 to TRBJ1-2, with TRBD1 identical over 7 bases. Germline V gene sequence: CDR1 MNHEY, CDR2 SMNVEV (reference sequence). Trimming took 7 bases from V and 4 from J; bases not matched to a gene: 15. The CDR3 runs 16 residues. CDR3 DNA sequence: TGTGCCAGCACTACATTAGGGCAGGGGGTTGGCTATGGCTACACCTTC. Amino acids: CASTTLGQGVGYGYTF.

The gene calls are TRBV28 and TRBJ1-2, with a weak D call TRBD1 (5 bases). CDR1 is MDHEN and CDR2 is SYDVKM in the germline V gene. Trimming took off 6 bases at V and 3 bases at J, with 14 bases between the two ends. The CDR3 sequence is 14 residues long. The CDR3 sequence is CASREGRGDYGYTF. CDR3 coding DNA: TGTGCCAGCAGGGAGGGACGCGGGGACTATGGCTACACCTTC.

The CDR3: CASSQVSPGLAGGSHEQFF. In nucleotides, the CDR3 is TGTGCCAGCAGCCAAGTGTCCCCCGGACTAGCGGGAGGATCACATGAGCAGTTCTTC. V and J are TRBV3-1 (or the pseudogene TRBV3-2) and TRBJ2-1, with 14 bases aligning to TRBD2. Germline loops: CDR1 LGHDT, CDR2 YNNKEL (reference sequence). With V trimmed by 1 base and J by 8 bases, 13 bases remained unmatched. CDR3 length: 19 residues.

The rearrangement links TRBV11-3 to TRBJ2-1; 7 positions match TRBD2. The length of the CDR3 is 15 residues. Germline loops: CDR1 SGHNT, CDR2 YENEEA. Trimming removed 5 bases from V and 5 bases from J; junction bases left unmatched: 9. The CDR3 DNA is TGTGCCAGCAGCCCTGGGACTACTCACGACAATGAGCAGTTCTTC. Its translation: CASSPGTTHDNEQFF.

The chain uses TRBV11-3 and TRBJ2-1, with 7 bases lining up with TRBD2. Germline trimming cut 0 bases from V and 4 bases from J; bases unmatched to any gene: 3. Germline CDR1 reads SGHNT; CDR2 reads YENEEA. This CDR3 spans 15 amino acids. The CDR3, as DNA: TGTGCCAGCAGCTTAGATAGCGGGTGGTACAATGAGCAGTTCTTC. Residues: CASSLDSGWYNEQFF.

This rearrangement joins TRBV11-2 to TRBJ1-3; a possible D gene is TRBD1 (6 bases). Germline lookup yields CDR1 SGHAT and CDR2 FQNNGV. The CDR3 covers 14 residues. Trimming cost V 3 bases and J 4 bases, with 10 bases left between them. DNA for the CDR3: TGTGCCAGCAGCTTGCTTAGGGGGGGAAACACCATATATTTT. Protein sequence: CASSLLRGGNTIYF.

The DNA for the CDR3 is TGCGCCAGCAGCCAAGATTCCGCAGGGATCTACGAGCAGTACTTC. It is translated as CASSQDSAGIYEQYF. The chain carries TRBV4-1 and TRBJ2-7; perhaps TRBD1 as D (5 bases). Germline values: CDR1 MGHRA, CDR2 YSYEKL. The CDR3 extends over 15 amino acids. The V end was cut by 0 bases, the J end by 3 bases, with 12 bases between.

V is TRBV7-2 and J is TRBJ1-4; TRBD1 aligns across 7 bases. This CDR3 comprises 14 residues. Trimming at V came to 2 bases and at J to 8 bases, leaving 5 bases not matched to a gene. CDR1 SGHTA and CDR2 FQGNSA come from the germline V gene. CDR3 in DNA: TGTGCCAGCAGCTTAACAGGGGTTGAGGAAAAACTGTTTTTT. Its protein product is CASSLTGVEEKLFF.

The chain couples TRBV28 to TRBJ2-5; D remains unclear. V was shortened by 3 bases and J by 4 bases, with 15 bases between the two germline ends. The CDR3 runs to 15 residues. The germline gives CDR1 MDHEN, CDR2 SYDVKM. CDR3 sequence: CASSFEKARGETQYF. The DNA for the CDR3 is TGTGCCAGCAGTTTCGAGAAGGCTCGAGGAGAGACCCAGTACTTC.